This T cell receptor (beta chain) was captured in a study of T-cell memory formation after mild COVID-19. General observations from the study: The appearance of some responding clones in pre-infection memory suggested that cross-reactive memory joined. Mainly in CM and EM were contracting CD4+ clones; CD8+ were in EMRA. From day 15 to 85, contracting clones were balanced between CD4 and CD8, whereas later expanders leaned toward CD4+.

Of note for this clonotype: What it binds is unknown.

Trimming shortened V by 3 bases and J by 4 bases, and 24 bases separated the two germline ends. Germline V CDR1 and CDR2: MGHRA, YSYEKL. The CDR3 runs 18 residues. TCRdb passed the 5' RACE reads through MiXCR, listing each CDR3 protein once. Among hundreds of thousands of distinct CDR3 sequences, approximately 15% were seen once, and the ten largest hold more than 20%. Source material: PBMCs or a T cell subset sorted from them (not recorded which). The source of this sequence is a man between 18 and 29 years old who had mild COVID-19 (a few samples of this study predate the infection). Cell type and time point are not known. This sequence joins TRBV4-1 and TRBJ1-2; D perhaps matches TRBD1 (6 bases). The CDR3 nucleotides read TGCGCCAGCAGCCAGTCCCGGGACACAAACGATCCCATCTATGGCTACACCTTC. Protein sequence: CASSQSRDTNDPIYGYTF.